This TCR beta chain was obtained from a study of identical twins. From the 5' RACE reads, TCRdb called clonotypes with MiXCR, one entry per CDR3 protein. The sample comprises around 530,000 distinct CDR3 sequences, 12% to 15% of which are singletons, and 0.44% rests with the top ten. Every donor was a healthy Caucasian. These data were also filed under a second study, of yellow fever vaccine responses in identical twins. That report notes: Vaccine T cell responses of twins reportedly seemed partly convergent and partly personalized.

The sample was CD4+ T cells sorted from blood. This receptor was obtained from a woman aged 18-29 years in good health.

CDR3 in DNA: TGTGCCAGCAGCCAAGTAGCTGGCTTGGGGTACGAGCAGTACGTC. This gives the protein CASSQVAGLGYEQYV. The V gene is TRBV4-2, the J gene TRBJ2-7; D is ambiguous. Trimming left V 1 base short and J 4 bases short, with 14 bases between. The length of the CDR3 is 15 residues. Germline CDR1 and CDR2: LGHNA and YNFKEQ.